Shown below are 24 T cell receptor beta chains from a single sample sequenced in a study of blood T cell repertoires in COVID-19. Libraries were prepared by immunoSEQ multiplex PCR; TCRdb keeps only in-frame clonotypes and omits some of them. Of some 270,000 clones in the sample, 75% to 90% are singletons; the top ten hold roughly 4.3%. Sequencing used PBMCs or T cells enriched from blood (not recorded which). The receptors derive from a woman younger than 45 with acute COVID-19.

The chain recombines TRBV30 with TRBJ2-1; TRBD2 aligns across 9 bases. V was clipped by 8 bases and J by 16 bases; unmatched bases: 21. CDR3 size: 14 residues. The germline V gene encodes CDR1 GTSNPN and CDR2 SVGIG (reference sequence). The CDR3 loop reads CAGQRAGGPGSVFF. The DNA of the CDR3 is TGTGCCGGCCAAAGGGCGGGAGGGCCAGGTTCCGTTTTCTTC.

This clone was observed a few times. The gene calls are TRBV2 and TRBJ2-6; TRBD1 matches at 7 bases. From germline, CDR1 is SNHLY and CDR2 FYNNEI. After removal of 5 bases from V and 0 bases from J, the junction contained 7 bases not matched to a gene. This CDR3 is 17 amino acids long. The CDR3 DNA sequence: TGTGCCAGCAGTACCCGGACAGGTTTCTCTGGGGCCAACGTCCTGACTTTC. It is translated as CASSTRTGFSGANVLTF.

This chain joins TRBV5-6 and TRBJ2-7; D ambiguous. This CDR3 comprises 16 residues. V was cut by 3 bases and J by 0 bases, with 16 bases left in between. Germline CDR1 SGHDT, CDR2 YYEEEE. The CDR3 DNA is TGTGCCAGCAGCTACGACCTATATCGGAGCTCCTACGAGCAGTACTTC. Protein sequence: CASSYDLYRSSYEQYF.

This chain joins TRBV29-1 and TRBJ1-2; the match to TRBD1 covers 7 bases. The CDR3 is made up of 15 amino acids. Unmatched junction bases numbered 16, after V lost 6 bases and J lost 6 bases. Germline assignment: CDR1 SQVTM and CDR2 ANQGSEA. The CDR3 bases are TGCAGCGTCTTCTCACAAGGGTACAGGGGAGATGGCTACACCTTC. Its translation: CSVFSQGYRGDGYTF.

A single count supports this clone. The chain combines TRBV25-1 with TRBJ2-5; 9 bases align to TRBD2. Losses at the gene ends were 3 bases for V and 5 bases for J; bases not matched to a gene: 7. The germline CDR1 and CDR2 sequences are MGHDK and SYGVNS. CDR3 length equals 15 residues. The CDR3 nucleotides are TGTGCCAGCAGTGATGCTAGCGGGGCCCCCGAGACCCAGTACTTC. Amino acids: CASSDASGAPETQYF.

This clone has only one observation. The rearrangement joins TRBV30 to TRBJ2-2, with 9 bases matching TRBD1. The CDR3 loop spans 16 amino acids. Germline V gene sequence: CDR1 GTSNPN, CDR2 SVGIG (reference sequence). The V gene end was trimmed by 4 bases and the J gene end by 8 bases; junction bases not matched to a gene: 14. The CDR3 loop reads CAWIPGTGFVGGELFF. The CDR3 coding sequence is TGTGCCTGGATCCCCGGGACAGGGTTTGTAGGAGGGGAGCTGTTTTTT.

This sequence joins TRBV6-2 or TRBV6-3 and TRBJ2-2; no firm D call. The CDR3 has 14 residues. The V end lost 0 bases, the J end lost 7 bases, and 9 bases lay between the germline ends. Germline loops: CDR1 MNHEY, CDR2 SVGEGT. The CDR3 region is CASSYSRSGGELFF. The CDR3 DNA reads TGTGCCAGCAGTTACTCCAGGTCTGGCGGGGAGCTGTTTTTT.

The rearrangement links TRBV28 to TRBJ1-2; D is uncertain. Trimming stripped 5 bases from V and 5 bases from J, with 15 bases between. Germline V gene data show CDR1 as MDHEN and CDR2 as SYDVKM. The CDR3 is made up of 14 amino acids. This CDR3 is CASSLSVLVYGYTF. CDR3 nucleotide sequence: TGTGCCAGCAGTCTCTCTGTCCTTGTATATGGCTACACCTTC.

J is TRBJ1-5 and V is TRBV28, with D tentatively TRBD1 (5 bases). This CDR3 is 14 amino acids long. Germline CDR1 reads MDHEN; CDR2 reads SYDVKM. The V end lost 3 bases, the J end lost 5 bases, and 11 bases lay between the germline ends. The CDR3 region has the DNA TGTGCCAGCAGTTTGGGGCAGGGTTATCAGCCCCAGCATTTT. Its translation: CASSLGQGYQPQHF.

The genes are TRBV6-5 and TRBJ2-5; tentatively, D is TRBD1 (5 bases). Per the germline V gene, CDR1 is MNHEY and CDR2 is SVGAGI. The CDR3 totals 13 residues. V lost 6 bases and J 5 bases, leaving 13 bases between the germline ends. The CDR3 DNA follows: TGTGCCAGCAGAAAGCAGGGTGGCGAGACCCAGTACTTC. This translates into CASRKQGGETQYF.

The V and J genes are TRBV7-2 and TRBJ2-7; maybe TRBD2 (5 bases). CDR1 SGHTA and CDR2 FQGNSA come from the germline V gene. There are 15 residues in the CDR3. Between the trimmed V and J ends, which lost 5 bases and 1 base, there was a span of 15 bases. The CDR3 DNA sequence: TGTGCCAGCAGCCCGAGGGAACTTGATTCCTACGAGCAGTACTTC. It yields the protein CASSPRELDSYEQYF.

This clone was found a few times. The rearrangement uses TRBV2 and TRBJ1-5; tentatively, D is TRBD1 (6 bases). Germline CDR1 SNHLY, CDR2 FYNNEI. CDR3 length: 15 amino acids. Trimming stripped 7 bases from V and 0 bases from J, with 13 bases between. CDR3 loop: CASNEQGLSNQPQHF. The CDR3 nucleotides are TGTGCCAGCAACGAACAGGGTCTTAGCAATCAGCCCCAGCATTTT.

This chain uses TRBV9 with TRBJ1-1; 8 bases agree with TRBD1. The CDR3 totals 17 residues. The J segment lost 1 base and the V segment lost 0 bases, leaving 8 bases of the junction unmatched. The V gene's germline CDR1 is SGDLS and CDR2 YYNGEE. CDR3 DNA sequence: TGTGCCAGCAGCGTAGTCCCCCAGGACAGGGCGAACACTGAAGCTTTCTTT. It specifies CASSVVPQDRANTEAFF.

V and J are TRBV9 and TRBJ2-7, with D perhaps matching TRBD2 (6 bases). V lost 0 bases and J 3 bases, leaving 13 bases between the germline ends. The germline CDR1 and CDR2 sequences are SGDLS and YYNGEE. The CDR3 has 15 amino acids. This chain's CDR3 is CASSVGASDFYEQYF. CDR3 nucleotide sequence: TGTGCCAGCAGCGTAGGAGCTAGCGATTTCTACGAGCAGTACTTC.

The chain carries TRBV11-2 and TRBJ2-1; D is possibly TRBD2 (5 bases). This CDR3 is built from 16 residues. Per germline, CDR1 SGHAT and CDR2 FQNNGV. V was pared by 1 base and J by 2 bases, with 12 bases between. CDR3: CASSLGGGTTYNEQFF. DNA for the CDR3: TGTGCCAGCAGCTTAGGCGGAGGCACTACCTACAATGAGCAGTTCTTC. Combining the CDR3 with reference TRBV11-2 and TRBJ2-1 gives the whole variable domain EAGVAQSPRYKIIEKRQSVAFWCNPISGHATLYWYQQILGQGPKLLIQFQNNGVVDDSQLPKDRFSAERLKGVDSTLKIQPAKLEDSAVYLCASSLGGGTTYNEQFFGPGTRLTVL.

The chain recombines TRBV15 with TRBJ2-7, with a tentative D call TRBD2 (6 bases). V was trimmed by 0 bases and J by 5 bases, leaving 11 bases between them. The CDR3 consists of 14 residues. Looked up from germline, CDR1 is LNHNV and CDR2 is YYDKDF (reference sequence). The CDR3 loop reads CATSRDGSLDEQYF. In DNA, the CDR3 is TGTGCCACCAGCAGAGACGGGAGTCTGGACGAGCAGTACTTC.

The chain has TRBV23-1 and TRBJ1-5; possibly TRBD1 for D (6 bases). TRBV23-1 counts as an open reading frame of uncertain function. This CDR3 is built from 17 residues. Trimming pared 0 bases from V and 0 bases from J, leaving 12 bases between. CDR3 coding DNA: TGCGCCAGCAGTCAATCTTGGGGGCAGGGTAGCAATCAGCCCCAGCATTTT. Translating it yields CASSQSWGQGSNQPQHF.

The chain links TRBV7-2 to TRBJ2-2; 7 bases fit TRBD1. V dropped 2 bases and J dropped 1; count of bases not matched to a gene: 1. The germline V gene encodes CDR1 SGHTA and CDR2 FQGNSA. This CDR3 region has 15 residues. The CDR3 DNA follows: TGTGCCAGCAGCTTACGACAGGGGAACACCGGGGAGCTGTTTTTT. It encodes CASSLRQGNTGELFF.

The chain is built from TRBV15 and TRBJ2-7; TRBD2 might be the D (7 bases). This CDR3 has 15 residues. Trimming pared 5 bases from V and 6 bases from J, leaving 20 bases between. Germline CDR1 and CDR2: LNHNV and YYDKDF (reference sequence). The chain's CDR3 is CATSPSGGGSGEQYF. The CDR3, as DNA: TGTGCCACCAGCCCGTCGGGGGGCGGATCGGGCGAGCAGTACTTC.

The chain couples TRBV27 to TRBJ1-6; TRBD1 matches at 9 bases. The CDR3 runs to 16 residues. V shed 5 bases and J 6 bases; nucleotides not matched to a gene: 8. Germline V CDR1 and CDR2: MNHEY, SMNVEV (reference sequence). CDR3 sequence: CASSTTAGQGNSPLHF. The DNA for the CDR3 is TGTGCCAGCAGTACCACCGCGGGACAGGGTAATTCACCCCTCCACTTT.

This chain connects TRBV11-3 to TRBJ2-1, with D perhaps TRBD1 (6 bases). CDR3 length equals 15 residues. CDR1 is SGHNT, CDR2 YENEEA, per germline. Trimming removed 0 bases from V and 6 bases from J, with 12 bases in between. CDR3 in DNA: TGTGCCAGCAGCTTAGATTGGGGGCCCGGCAATGAGCAGTTCTTC. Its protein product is CASSLDWGPGNEQFF.

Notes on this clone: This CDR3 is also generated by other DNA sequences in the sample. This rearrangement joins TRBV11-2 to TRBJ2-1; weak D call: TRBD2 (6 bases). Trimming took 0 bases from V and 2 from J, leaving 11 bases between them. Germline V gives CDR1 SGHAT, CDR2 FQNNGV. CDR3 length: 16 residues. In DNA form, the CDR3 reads TGTGCCAGCAGCTTAGAGGCGGGCGGGGCCTACAATGAGCAGTTCTTC. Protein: CASSLEAGGAYNEQFF.

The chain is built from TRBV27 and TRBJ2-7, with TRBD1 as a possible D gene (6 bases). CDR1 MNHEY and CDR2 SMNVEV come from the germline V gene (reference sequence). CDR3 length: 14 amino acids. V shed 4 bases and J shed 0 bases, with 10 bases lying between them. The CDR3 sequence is CASSSDRSSYEQYF. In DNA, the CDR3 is TGTGCCAGCAGTTCAGACAGGAGCTCCTACGAGCAGTACTTC.

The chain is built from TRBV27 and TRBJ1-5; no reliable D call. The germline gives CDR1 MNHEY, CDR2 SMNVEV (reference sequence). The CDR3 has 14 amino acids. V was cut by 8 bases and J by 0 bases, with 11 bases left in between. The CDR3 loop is CASGDGVSNQPQHF. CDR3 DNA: TGTGCCAGCGGAGACGGAGTTAGCAATCAGCCCCAGCATTTT.